This TCR beta chain comes out of a study of T-cell reconstitution after alpha-beta-depleted transplantation in children. Unique molecular identifiers were built into the TCRbeta library. One entry per CDR3 protein, called by TCRdb with MiXCR from the PCR reads. This sample has 200,000 to 250,000 distinct CDR3 sequences; about 11% occur once, and the top ten carry 2% to 3%. This clonotype was observed at least ten times. The origin of this receptor is a human donor who donated a stem cell graft to a child with acute lymphoblastic leukemia. The sample in question was PBMCs from the stem cell graft donor, obtained from the stem cell graft.

The CDR3 region is CASSLVATGELFF. The DNA for the CDR3 is TGTGCCAGCAGCCTTGTGGCCACCGGGGAGCTGTTTTTT. The chain joins TRBV7-8 to TRBJ2-2, with unresolved D. The CDR3 sequence is 13 residues long. Trimming pared 5 bases from V and 4 bases from J, leaving 8 bases between. In germline, CDR1 is SGHVS, CDR2 FQNEAQ.